A single sample is the source of the 18 T cell receptor beta chains below, sequenced in a study of cytomegalovirus exposure and HLA in healthy donors. It was with 60 Vbeta and 13 Jbeta primers that the PCR ran. Data came from immunoSEQ multiplex PCR; TCRdb stores just in-frame clones and leaves some out. This repertoire shows about 110,000 clones, about 80% found once; its top ten account for around 3%. Source material: PBMCs. These receptors were collected from a woman between 40 and 50 years old in good health and CMV-seronegative.

This chain joins TRBV18 and TRBJ2-3; D might be TRBD1 (6 bases). The CDR3 sequence is 14 residues long. Trimming pared 2 bases from V and 5 bases from J, leaving 11 bases between. Germline V lookup: CDR1 KGHSH, CDR2 LQKENI. As DNA, the CDR3 is TGTGCCAGCTCACCATCAGGGGAGAAAGATACGCAGTATTTT. Residues: CASSPSGEKDTQYF.

This chain links TRBV7-2 with TRBJ1-1, with 9 bases matching TRBD1. Losses at the gene ends were 5 bases for V and 4 bases for J; bases not matched to a gene: 5. Per the germline V gene, CDR1 is SGHTA and CDR2 is FQGNSA. The CDR3 covers 14 residues. CDR3 DNA sequence: TGTGCCAGCAGCCCCGGACAGGGGATCACTGAAGCTTTCTTT. Translating it yields CASSPGQGITEAFF.

This chain uses TRBV6-5 with TRBJ1-2; 8 positions match TRBD1. The germline V gene encodes CDR1 MNHEY and CDR2 SVGAGI. This CDR3 region has 13 residues. V dropped 4 bases and J dropped 8; count of bases not matched to a gene: 6. The CDR3 loop is CASSSGQEVGYTF. The CDR3 nucleotides read TGTGCCAGCAGTTCGGGACAGGAGGTCGGCTACACCTTC.

The chain links TRBV5-1 to TRBJ2-1; 12 bases match TRBD2. The CDR3 extends over 16 amino acids. V was clipped by 6 bases and J by 7 bases; unmatched bases: 11. Looked up from germline, CDR1 is SGHRS and CDR2 is YFSETQ. This CDR3 reads CASTQGASGRGNEQFF. The CDR3 DNA sequence: TGCGCCAGCACCCAGGGAGCTAGCGGGAGGGGTAATGAGCAGTTCTTC.

The J gene is TRBJ1-5, the V gene TRBV19; D uncertain. Trimming took off 5 bases at V and 2 bases at J, with 13 bases between the two ends. Germline CDR1 and CDR2: LNHDA and SQIVND (reference sequence). The CDR3 extends over 15 amino acids. CDR3 loop: CASSLQKTRNQPQHF. CDR3 DNA: TGTGCCAGTAGTTTACAGAAAACCCGCAATCAGCCCCAGCATTTT.

As DNA, the CDR3 is TGTGCCAGCAGGGCCGGGACAGGAGAGACCGGGGAGCTGTTTTTT. It encodes CASRAGTGETGELFF. The V call is TRBV2, the J call TRBJ2-2, with 8 bases that match TRBD1. Germline CDR1 reads SNHLY; CDR2 reads FYNNEI. V lost 6 bases, J lost 5 bases, and 8 bases stayed unmatched. This CDR3 spans 15 amino acids.

This chain links TRBV28 with TRBJ2-4, with TRBD1 matching over 10 bases. In germline, CDR1 is MDHEN, CDR2 SYDVKM. The CDR3 is made up of 15 amino acids. Trimming took 5 bases from V and 9 from J; bases not matched to a gene: 10. CDR3 sequence: CASSLLGTGVTIQYF. CDR3 nucleotide sequence: TGTGCCAGCAGTCTCCTCGGGACAGGGGTCACCATTCAGTACTTC.

J is TRBJ1-2 and V is TRBV7-2; possibly TRBD1 for D (5 bases). CDR3 length equals 12 residues. Germline assignment: CDR1 SGHTA and CDR2 FQGNSA. Trimming left V 8 bases short and J 8 bases short, with 15 bases between. The CDR3 DNA reads as TGTGCCAGCTTTGGGGCGGGGGAAGGCTACACCTTC. It yields the protein CASFGAGEGYTF.

V is TRBV6-6 and J is TRBJ2-3; the match to TRBD1 covers 7 bases. This CDR3 has 14 amino acids. CDR1 and CDR2 from the germline V gene are MNHNY and SVGAGI (reference sequence). The V segment lost 1 base and the J segment 3 bases; nucleotides outside the gene matches: 1. CDR3 sequence reads: CASSYYRGTDTQYF. CDR3 coding DNA: TGTGCCAGCAGTTACTACAGGGGAACAGATACGCAGTATTTT.

The chain links TRBV10-2 to TRBJ1-1; 8 nucleotides line up with TRBD1. This CDR3 is built from 13 residues. Germline assignment: CDR1 WSHSY and CDR2 SAAADI. The junction had 9 bases not matched to a gene; V was cut back by 6 bases and J by 9 bases. The CDR3 reads CASSPGQALKAFF. CDR3 in DNA: TGCGCCAGCAGCCCGGGACAGGCCCTTAAAGCTTTCTTT.

The rearrangement uses TRBV7-2 and TRBJ1-3, with D unclear. Per the germline V gene, CDR1 is SGHTA and CDR2 is FQGNSA. The CDR3 has 15 residues. V lost 6 bases and J lost 9, with 21 bases in between. DNA for the CDR3: TGTGCCAGCAGTATAACCCCTGGGAGTTTGGGCACCATATATTTT. This gives the protein CASSITPGSLGTIYF.

CDR3 DNA sequence: TGTGCCAGCAGCTTTGGACTAGCCTACAATGAGCAGTTCTTC. Translating it yields CASSFGLAYNEQFF. The V gene is TRBV5-6, the J gene TRBJ2-1; 7 bases align to TRBD2. Germline V CDR1 and CDR2: SGHDT, YYEEEE. V shed 2 bases, J shed 2 bases, and the junction held 1 base outside the gene matches. The CDR3 extends over 14 amino acids.

CDR3 sequence: CASSLVLAGTSTDTQYF. CDR3 coding DNA: TGTGCCAGCAGCTTAGTTTTAGCGGGGACCAGCACAGATACGCAGTATTTT. The chain employs TRBV7-2 and TRBJ2-3, with 8 bases lining up with TRBD2. The CDR3 contains 17 residues. Germline V CDR1 and CDR2: SGHTA, FQGNSA. V shed 1 base, J shed 0 bases, and the junction held 6 bases outside the gene matches.

The V and J genes are TRBV7-9 and TRBJ1-6, with 9 bases lining up with TRBD1. The germline V gene encodes CDR1 SEHNR and CDR2 FQNEAQ (reference sequence). After removal of 3 bases from V and 10 bases from J, the junction contained 4 bases not matched to a gene. The CDR3 sequence is 14 residues long. For the CDR3, the DNA is TGTGCCAGCAGCTTGGACAGGGGACCCTCACCCCTCCACTTT. Translating gives CASSLDRGPSPLHF.

CDR3 region: CASSPLIDGNYGYTF. DNA for the CDR3: TGTGCCAGCTCACCACTGATCGACGGGAACTATGGCTACACCTTC. The rearrangement joins TRBV18 to TRBJ1-2; no clear D gene. V gave up 1 base and J gave up 2 bases, with 11 bases separating them. The CDR3 covers 15 residues. Per the germline V gene, CDR1 is KGHSH and CDR2 is LQKENI.

V and J are TRBV28 and TRBJ2-5; 10 bases are shared with TRBD2. The trim removed 4 bases at V and 4 bases at J, leaving 3 bases unmatched. This CDR3 region has 14 residues. The germline V gene has CDR1 MDHEN and CDR2 SYDVKM. The CDR3: CASSSSSGRETQYF. The CDR3 DNA sequence: TGTGCCAGCAGTTCCTCTAGCGGGAGAGAGACCCAGTACTTC.

The V call is TRBV6-1, the J call TRBJ1-5; no definite D call. There are 13 residues in the CDR3. Germline CDR1 reads MNHNS; CDR2 reads SASEGT. Trimming left V 11 bases short and J 0 bases short, with 11 bases between. The CDR3 DNA reads TGTGCCTCGAGGGAGCATAGCAATCAGCCCCAGCATTTT. Amino acids: CASREHSNQPQHF.

This chain uses TRBV2 with TRBJ2-3; 8 nucleotides match TRBD2. Germline values: CDR1 SNHLY, CDR2 FYNNEI. This CDR3 has 14 amino acids. Germline trimming cut 8 bases from V and 0 bases from J; bases unmatched to any gene: 4. CDR3: CASRLASSTDTQYF. Written as DNA, the CDR3 is TGTGCCAGCCGACTAGCGTCTAGCACAGATACGCAGTATTTT.